These 31 T cell receptor beta chains originate from one sample sequenced in a study of graft-versus-host responses after intestinal transplantation. TCRdb keeps only in-frame clones here, not all; method: immunoSEQ multiplex PCR. Here the sample spans about 94,000 clones, 90% to 95% being singletons. These TCRs are of unknown antigen specificity. Sequenced material: unstimulated CD8+ T cells sorted from spleen or lymph node cells, taken before intestinal transplant. The receptors were sampled from a human donor who received an intestinal transplant.

This rearrangement joins TRBV7-8 to TRBJ2-7; a possible D gene is TRBD2 (5 bases). Germline V lookup: CDR1 SGHVS, CDR2 FQNEAQ. This CDR3 comprises 12 residues. Trimming removed 5 bases at V and 4 bases at J, with 9 bases between. The CDR3 DNA reads TGTGCCAGCAGCCCCCGGGATTACGAGCAGTACTTC. Amino acid sequence: CASSPRDYEQYF.

The chain has TRBV11-2 and TRBJ2-5, with 8 bases that match TRBD1. V shed 3 bases and J 1 base; nucleotides not matched to a gene: 4. The CDR3 sequence is 15 residues long. Germline lookup yields CDR1 SGHAT and CDR2 FQNNGV. The CDR3 DNA follows: TGTGCCAGCAGCTTCGACAGGGGAGTCCAAGAGACCCAGTACTTC. Translating it yields CASSFDRGVQETQYF.

The J gene is TRBJ1-3, the V gene TRBV4-1; D is undetermined. Germline assignment: CDR1 MGHRA and CDR2 YSYEKL. Between the trimmed V and J ends, which lost 1 base and 0 bases, there was a span of 4 bases. The CDR3 has 14 residues. CDR3 DNA sequence: TGCGCCAGCAGCCAAGTAGACTCTGGAAACACCATATATTTT. It specifies CASSQVDSGNTIYF.

V and J are TRBV13 and TRBJ1-5; D gene ambiguous. The CDR3 loop spans 12 amino acids. The V end lost 1 base, the J end lost 7 bases, and 5 bases lay between the germline ends. Germline CDR1 and CDR2: PRHDT and FYEKMQ (reference sequence). The CDR3: CASSLAGQPQHF. The CDR3 coding sequence is TGTGCCAGCAGCTTAGCTGGCCAGCCCCAGCATTTT.

This clone was detected a few times. The chain is built from TRBV6-5 and TRBJ2-7; unclear D gene. Germline V gene sequence: CDR1 MNHEY, CDR2 SVGAGI. This CDR3 is built from 13 residues. Between the trimmed V and J ends, which lost 2 bases and 0 bases, there was a span of 5 bases. CDR3 sequence reads: CASSYASSYEQYF. In DNA form, the CDR3 reads TGTGCCAGCAGTTACGCGTCCTCCTACGAGCAGTACTTC.

Details on this clone: Other DNA sequences in the same sample also yield this CDR3. V is TRBV14 and J is TRBJ2-7; 9 bases line up with TRBD1. Germline V gives CDR1 SGHDN, CDR2 FVKESK. The CDR3 runs 14 residues. The V and J ends lost 5 bases and 2 bases, in that order; junction bases with no gene match: 4. Here the CDR3 DNA reads TGTGCCAGCAGCATGGGACAGGGTCCCTACGAGCAGTACTTC. It translates to CASSMGQGPYEQYF. The variable domain in full, with the rest retrieved from reference TRBV14 and TRBJ2-7, is EAGVTQFPSHSVIEKGQTVTLRCDPISGHDNLYWYRRVMGKEIKFLLHFVKESKQDESGMPNNRFLAERTGGTYSTLKVQPAELEDSGVYFCASSMGQGPYEQYFGPGTRLTVT.

This chain links TRBV6-6 with TRBJ2-7; 8 bases line up with TRBD2. V shed 6 bases and J 5 bases; nucleotides not matched to a gene: 12. Germline CDR1 reads MNHNY; CDR2 reads SVGAGI (reference sequence). This CDR3 contains 15 residues. CDR3 in DNA: TGTGCCAGCAGGGAGGAGCGGGAGTCTATCCACGAGCAGTACTTC. Translating it yields CASREERESIHEQYF.

The chain links TRBV19 to TRBJ2-7; 8 nucleotides line up with TRBD1. The CDR3 has 13 residues. The J segment lost 3 bases and the V segment lost 7 bases, leaving 5 bases of the junction unmatched. Germline CDR1 LNHDA, CDR2 SQIVND (reference sequence). CDR3 nucleotide sequence: TGTGCCAGTAATCCGGGGACAGGCTACGAGCAGTACTTC. Translation gives CASNPGTGYEQYF.

This chain joins TRBV28 and TRBJ2-6; D is ambiguous. CDR3 length: 15 residues. Trimming pared 3 bases from V and 0 bases from J, leaving 6 bases between. Germline V gives CDR1 MDHEN, CDR2 SYDVKM. CDR3 amino acids: CASSFSSSGANVLTF. Here the CDR3 DNA reads TGTGCCAGCAGTTTTTCCAGCTCTGGGGCCAACGTCCTGACTTTC.

This clone was seen just once. J is TRBJ1-2 and V is TRBV5-1; 10 positions match TRBD1. V was pared by 4 bases and J by 4 bases, with 7 bases of the junction left unmatched. CDR3 length equals 15 residues. Germline V gene lookup returns CDR1 SGHRS and CDR2 YFSETQ. Here the CDR3 reads CASSPTGGTGYGYTF. The CDR3 DNA follows: TGCGCCAGCAGCCCGACAGGGGGCACAGGCTATGGCTACACCTTC.

The chain recombines TRBV27 with TRBJ2-7, with D perhaps TRBD1 (6 bases). V shed 4 bases and J shed 2 bases, with 12 bases lying between them. This CDR3 contains 14 residues. Germline V gene lookup returns CDR1 MNHEY and CDR2 SMNVEV (reference sequence). CDR3 protein: CASSYRAGTYEQYF. CDR3 nucleotides: TGTGCCAGCAGTTACAGGGCAGGGACCTACGAGCAGTACTTC.

The V call is TRBV5-1, the J call TRBJ2-3; 10 nucleotides align to TRBD2. Germline assignment: CDR1 SGHRS and CDR2 YFSETQ. The CDR3 loop spans 17 amino acids. The ends lost 0 bases at V and 4 bases at J; junction bases unmatched: 8. The CDR3 DNA reads TGCGCCAGCAGCTTGGCCGCGGGACTAGCGATAGCAGATACGCAGTATTTT. It encodes CASSLAAGLAIADTQYF.

The chain links TRBV2 to TRBJ2-5; 10 nucleotides match TRBD2. The CDR3 contains 17 residues. Germline V gene data show CDR1 as SNHLY and CDR2 as FYNNEI. Losses at the gene ends were 3 bases for V and 0 bases for J; bases not matched to a gene: 7. CDR3 DNA: TGTGCCAGCAGTGACGGGACTAGCGTAAAATACCAAGAGACCCAGTACTTC. The encoded protein is CASSDGTSVKYQETQYF. Looking up the rest from reference TRBV2 and TRBJ2-5 gives the full variable domain: EPEVTQTPSHQVTQMGQEVILRCVPISNHLYFYWYRQILGQKVEFLVSFYNNEISEKSEIFDDQFSVERPDGSNFTLKIRSTKLEDSAMYFCASSDGTSVKYQETQYFGPGTRLLVL.

The V call is TRBV15, the J call TRBJ1-4; 7 positions match TRBD1. CDR1 is LNHNV, CDR2 YYDKDF, per germline (reference sequence). This CDR3 contains 15 residues. V lost 1 base to trimming and J lost 5 bases; unmatched junction nucleotides: 4. This CDR3 reads CATSRVETGNEKLFF. CDR3 nucleotide sequence: TGTGCCACCAGCAGAGTGGAGACAGGGAATGAAAAACTGTTTTTT.

This sequence joins TRBV9 and TRBJ1-1; D not resolved. The V end was cut by 0 bases, the J end by 2 bases, with 11 bases between. Germline values: CDR1 SGDLS, CDR2 YYNGEE. This CDR3 has 15 residues. The CDR3 spells CASSVGWTDNTEAFF. The CDR3, as DNA: TGTGCCAGCAGCGTAGGCTGGACTGATAACACTGAAGCTTTCTTT.

This rearrangement joins TRBV7-9 to TRBJ2-3; 7 bases map to TRBD2. Trimming took 2 bases from V and 6 from J; bases not matched to a gene: 5. The CDR3 is 14 amino acids. CDR1 SEHNR and CDR2 FQNEAQ come from the germline V gene (reference sequence). CDR3 sequence reads: CASSLSVGGDTQYF. The CDR3 region has the DNA TGTGCCAGCAGCTTATCGGTGGGGGGGGATACGCAGTATTTT.

The J gene is TRBJ2-5, the V gene TRBV27; TRBD2 matches at 8 bases. Germline V gene data show CDR1 as MNHEY and CDR2 as SMNVEV (reference sequence). The CDR3 consists of 15 residues. Germline trimming cut 6 bases from V and 5 bases from J; bases unmatched to any gene: 11. For the CDR3, the DNA is TGTGCCAGCAGACCAATCGGGGGGGAGGGGGAGACCCAGTACTTC. It translates to CASRPIGGEGETQYF.

V and J are TRBV19 and TRBJ1-1; D not certain. The V end was cut by 2 bases, the J end by 6 bases, with 16 bases between. The CDR3 spans 15 residues. The germline V gene encodes CDR1 LNHDA and CDR2 SQIVND (reference sequence). The CDR3 loop is CASSILPRSTAEAFF. The CDR3 bases are TGTGCCAGTAGTATACTTCCCAGGTCGACCGCTGAAGCTTTCTTT.

This chain connects TRBV6-5 to TRBJ1-1, with D hard to call. Per germline, CDR1 MNHEY and CDR2 SVGAGI. The CDR3 loop spans 15 amino acids. V was shortened by 0 bases and J by 0 bases, with 8 bases between the two germline ends. CDR3 region: CASSYSANLNTEAFF. Written as DNA, the CDR3 is TGTGCCAGCAGTTACTCCGCCAACTTGAACACTGAAGCTTTCTTT.

The genes are TRBV5-4 and TRBJ2-7; weak D call: TRBD1 (6 bases). This CDR3 contains 14 residues. Between the trimmed V and J ends, which lost 1 base and 5 bases, there was a span of 13 bases. Germline V gene sequence: CDR1 SGHNT, CDR2 YYREEE (reference sequence). The CDR3 DNA reads TGTGCCAGCAGCTTGACAGGGAATAACCACGAGCAGTACTTC. Protein sequence: CASSLTGNNHEQYF. Combining the CDR3 with reference TRBV5-4 and TRBJ2-7 gives the whole variable domain ETGVTQSPTHLIKTRGQQVTLRCSSQSGHNTVSWYQQALGQGPQFIFQYYREEENGRGNFPPRFSGLQFPNYSSELNVNALELDDSALYLCASSLTGNNHEQYFGPGTRLTVT.

This chain links TRBV13 with TRBJ2-1; 9 positions match TRBD2. Germline CDR1 is PRHDT and CDR2 is FYEKMQ (reference sequence). This CDR3 has 16 amino acids. V gave up 5 bases and J gave up 6 bases; unmatched junction bases: 11. The CDR3 bases are TGTGCCAGCAGCACCGAATCTAGCGGGGTCCCCAATGAGCAGTTCTTC. Protein sequence: CASSTESSGVPNEQFF.

The chain employs TRBV5-4 and TRBJ2-1; 8 bases agree with TRBD2. Trimming removed 5 bases from V and 5 bases from J; junction bases left unmatched: 9. Germline values: CDR1 SGHNT, CDR2 YYREEE (reference sequence). This CDR3 contains 15 residues. The CDR3 loop is CASRTFSGAHNEQFF. In DNA form, the CDR3 reads TGTGCCAGCAGGACCTTTAGCGGGGCGCACAATGAGCAGTTCTTC. The whole variable domain, filled in from reference TRBV5-4 and TRBJ2-1, reads ETGVTQSPTHLIKTRGQQVTLRCSSQSGHNTVSWYQQALGQGPQFIFQYYREEENGRGNFPPRFSGLQFPNYSSELNVNALELDDSALYLCASRTFSGAHNEQFFGPGTRLTVL.

V usage is TRBV12-5 and J usage is TRBJ1-2; no clear D. Trimming removed 4 bases at V and 8 bases at J, with 11 bases between. Germline CDR1 reads LGHNT; CDR2 reads FRNRAP. The CDR3 length is 12 residues. CDR3 nucleotide sequence: TGTGCTAGTGGTTCTTTGTCGAGCGGCTACACCTTC. It encodes CASGSLSSGYTF.

The J gene is TRBJ1-2, the V gene TRBV29-1, with 8 bases fitting TRBD1. After removal of 3 bases from V and 5 bases from J, the junction contained 8 bases not matched to a gene. This CDR3 has 14 residues. Germline CDR1 reads SQVTM; CDR2 reads ANQGSEA. The CDR3 here is CSVDEGRGLYGYTF. For the CDR3, the DNA is TGCAGCGTTGATGAGGGCAGGGGGCTTTATGGCTACACCTTC.

This chain uses TRBV4-1 with TRBJ2-7; D possibly corresponds to TRBD1 (6 bases). Trimming stripped 2 bases from V and 4 bases from J, with 12 bases between. This CDR3 is 14 amino acids long. Germline lookup yields CDR1 MGHRA and CDR2 YSYEKL. The CDR3 coding sequence is TGCGCCAGCAGCCAACAATTCACAGGGTACGAGCAGTACTTC. Amino acids: CASSQQFTGYEQYF.

V gene TRBV14 combines with J gene TRBJ1-6, with 7 bases that match TRBD1. Germline trimming cut 3 bases from V and 8 bases from J; bases unmatched to any gene: 10. The CDR3 is made up of 16 amino acids. Looked up from germline, CDR1 is SGHDN and CDR2 is FVKESK. This CDR3 reads CASSQGQRLRDSPLHF. The CDR3, as DNA: TGTGCCAGCAGCCAGGGACAGCGCCTTCGGGATTCACCCCTCCACTTT.

CDR3 sequence: CASSLGVGGDGYTF. As DNA, the CDR3 is TGTGCCAGCAGCTTAGGTGTAGGGGGCGATGGCTACACCTTC. The chain has TRBV7-8 and TRBJ1-2; 7 bases agree with TRBD1. CDR1 is SGHVS, CDR2 FQNEAQ, per germline. CDR3 length: 14 amino acids. Trimming took 1 base from V and 6 from J; bases not matched to a gene: 5.

Details on this clone: Distinct nucleotide sequences in the sample also encode this CDR3. The chain is built from TRBV6-1 and TRBJ1-5; D remains unclear. The CDR3 loop spans 15 amino acids. Deletions cut 6 bases from V and 4 bases from J, with 16 bases between. CDR1 and CDR2 from the germline V gene are MNHNS and SASEGT. The CDR3 here is CASSELKMANQPQHF. Here the CDR3 DNA reads TGTGCCAGCAGCGAACTCAAGATGGCAAATCAGCCCCAGCATTTT.

The CDR3 protein is CASSQHGTADQPQHF. The CDR3 nucleotides are TGTGCCAGCAGCCAACACGGGACAGCTGATCAGCCCCAGCATTTT. The chain combines TRBV4-2 with TRBJ1-5; 7 bases are shared with TRBD1. Trimming at V came to 2 bases and at J to 5 bases, leaving 6 bases not matched to a gene. CDR3 size: 15 residues. The V gene's germline CDR1 is LGHNA and CDR2 YNFKEQ.

The chain employs TRBV7-8 and TRBJ2-7; tentatively, D is TRBD2 (6 bases). Germline lookup yields CDR1 SGHVS and CDR2 FQNEAQ. Trimming left V 2 bases short and J 6 bases short, with 14 bases between. This CDR3 is 14 amino acids long. Here the CDR3 reads CASSLSGGLAEQYF. As DNA, the CDR3 is TGTGCCAGCAGCTTATCTGGGGGGTTGGCCGAGCAGTACTTC. Full variable domain (missing parts from reference TRBV7-8 and TRBJ2-7): GAGVSQSPRYKVAKRGQDVALRCDPISGHVSLFWYQQALGQGPEFLTYFQNEAQLDKSGLPSDRFFAERPEGSVSTLKIQRTQQEDSAVYLCASSLSGGLAEQYFGPGTRLTVT.

The rearrangement uses TRBV7-9 and TRBJ1-2; D uncertain. The CDR3 spans 15 residues. With 0 bases removed from V and 1 base from J, the gap between germline ends came to 9 bases. Per the germline V gene, CDR1 is SEHNR and CDR2 is FQNEAQ (reference sequence). CDR3 region: CASSLASPGNYGYTF. The CDR3 coding sequence is TGTGCCAGCAGCTTAGCGAGCCCGGGTAACTATGGCTACACCTTC.